This T cell receptor beta chain was sequenced in a study of immune evolution from preneoplasia to lung adenocarcinoma. H&E slides confirmed each diagnosis, reviewed by two pathologists independently. Nucleic acids came from premalignant or tumor cells enriched by macro-dissection. Germline CDR1 reads SNHLY; CDR2 reads FYNNEI. Unmatched junction bases numbered 4, after V lost 3 bases and J lost 7 bases. The CDR3 is 14 residues long. TCRdb keeps only in-frame clones here, not all; method: immunoSEQ multiplex PCR. The profile covers about 4,600 clones, with 85% appearing a single time and under 3.5% taken by the ten largest.

The specimen was FFPE invasive lung adenocarcinoma tissue. The chain recombines TRBV2 with TRBJ2-2; TRBD1 matches 8 bases. The clonotype was recovered from a person in their fifties with lung adenocarcinoma. CDR3 coding DNA: TGTGCCAGCAGTGAGGGACAGGTGGTCGGGGAGCTGTTTTTT. Its protein is CASSEGQVVGELFF.